A single sample gave rise to the 3 T cell receptor beta chains below, sequenced in a study of cytomegalovirus exposure and HLA in healthy donors. It was with 60 Vbeta and 13 Jbeta primers that the PCR ran. Measured with immunoSEQ multiplex PCR; TCRdb has only the in-frame clones, and not every one. The table lists around 54,000 clones, about four fifths of them singletons. Sequencing input: PBMCs. The receptors originated from a woman aged 18-35 years in good health and CMV-seronegative.

V usage is TRBV2 and J usage is TRBJ2-1; D may be TRBD2 (6 bases). The CDR3 length is 10 residues. Looked up from germline, CDR1 is SNHLY and CDR2 is FYNNEI. V was trimmed by 6 bases and J by 10 bases, leaving 7 bases between them. Written as DNA, the CDR3 is TGTGCCAGCAGGGGGGGAGAGCAGTTCTTC. Its protein product is CASRGGEQFF.

Only a few counts were recorded for this clone. The genes are TRBV18 and TRBJ1-3, with 11 bases identical to TRBD1. Losses at the gene ends were 1 base for V and 0 bases for J; bases not matched to a gene: 8. This CDR3 is built from 19 residues. Germline CDR1 and CDR2: KGHSH and LQKENI. The CDR3 nucleotides read TGTGCCAGCTCACCACAGAGGACAGGGGGCGGAAGCTCTGGAAACACCATATATTTT. Its protein is CASSPQRTGGGSSGNTIYF.

In its sample, this clone was seen a few times. As DNA, the CDR3 is TGTGCCACCAGCAGAGGCCGGGACAGGTGGGGTAATGAGCAGTTCTTC. Translation: CATSRGRDRWGNEQFF. The rearrangement joins TRBV15 to TRBJ2-1, with 8 nucleotides matching TRBD1. This CDR3 contains 16 residues. Germline CDR1 reads LNHNV; CDR2 reads YYDKDF (reference sequence). The ends lost 1 base at V and 7 bases at J; junction bases unmatched: 9.